These T cell receptor beta chains were read from a single sample in a study of identical twins. Each CDR3 protein is one row after TCRdb ran MiXCR on the 5' RACE reads. Found here are about 340,000 distinct CDR3 sequences, roughly 12% of them singletons; the top ten hold around 7.8%. The same sample was also used in a study of yellow fever vaccine responses in identical twins.

Sequenced material: CD8+ T cells sorted from blood. The receptors stem from a woman in her late teens or twenties in good health. Both conserved end residues are part of each CDR3. The order of the fields is CDR3 DNA, CDR3 protein, D gene, J gene, clone size, V gene. A D gene is named only where the DNA matches it firmly. The size field is filled for only some rows; it gives once, few, many or a size class.

CDR3nt: TGTGCCAGCAGCTTAGACTGGACTAGCACAGATACGCAGTATTTT
CDR3aa: CASSLDWTSTDTQYF
d_gene: NA
j_gene: TRBJ2-3
abundance: few
v_gene: TRBV7-9

CDR3nt: TGTGCCAGCAGCCAAGGGGGGGGCAATGAGCAGTTCTTC
CDR3aa: CASSQGGGNEQFF
d_gene: TRBD2
j_gene: TRBJ2-1
abundance: NA
v_gene: TRBV4-2

CDR3nt: TGTGCCAGCAGCCTCCGGACTAGCGGGGGAAGGGAGACCCAGTACTTC
CDR3aa: CASSLRTSGGRETQYF
d_gene: TRBD2
j_gene: TRBJ2-5
abundance: NA
v_gene: TRBV7-9

CDR3nt: TGTGCCAGCAGCCGAGAGACAGGGAGCTCCTACAATGAGCAGTTCTTC
CDR3aa: CASSRETGSSYNEQFF
d_gene: TRBD1
j_gene: TRBJ2-1
abundance: NA
v_gene: TRBV3-1

CDR3nt: TGTGCCCATGACAGGGGTGGGCAAGAGACCCAGTACTTC
CDR3aa: CAHDRGGQETQYF
d_gene: TRBD1
j_gene: TRBJ2-5
abundance: few
v_gene: TRBV25-1

CDR3nt: TGTGCCAGCAGTCCCTACACCTCTGGGGCCAACGTCCTGACTTTC
CDR3aa: CASSPYTSGANVLTF
d_gene: NA
j_gene: TRBJ2-6
abundance: few
v_gene: TRBV12-3/TRBV12-4

CDR3nt: TGCGCCAGCAGCCAAACGAGGGGGCCGACAGATACGCAGTATTTT
CDR3aa: CASSQTRGPTDTQYF
d_gene: TRBD1
j_gene: TRBJ2-3
abundance: NA
v_gene: TRBV4-1

CDR3nt: TGCAGTGCTCCCAAGACAGGGTTGGACTACGAGCAGTACTTC
CDR3aa: CSAPKTGLDYEQYF
d_gene: TRBD1
j_gene: TRBJ2-7
abundance: NA
v_gene: TRBV20-1

CDR3nt: TGCAGTGCTAGACCCTCCAGGGGCTCTGGGGCCAACGTCCTGACTTTC
CDR3aa: CSARPSRGSGANVLTF
d_gene: NA
j_gene: TRBJ2-6
abundance: few
v_gene: TRBV20-1

CDR3nt: TGCGCCAGCAGCCAAAAGACTAGCGGGGGGTGGAATGAGCAGTTCTTC
CDR3aa: CASSQKTSGGWNEQFF
d_gene: TRBD2
j_gene: TRBJ2-1
abundance: NA
v_gene: TRBV4-1

CDR3nt: TGTGCCTCAAGCGGGAGGGGCGCGGGAAATGAGCAGTTCTTC
CDR3aa: CASSGRGAGNEQFF
d_gene: TRBD2
j_gene: TRBJ2-1
abundance: few
v_gene: TRBV2

CDR3nt: TGTGCCAGCAGTACCAGGACAGGTCATACTGAAGCTTTCTTT
CDR3aa: CASSTRTGHTEAFF
d_gene: TRBD1
j_gene: TRBJ1-1
abundance: many
v_gene: TRBV12-3/TRBV12-4

CDR3nt: TGTGCCAGCAGCTTACAGTCGGGACCACTAGGCCCCCCCTATGATGAGCAGTTCTTC
CDR3aa: CASSLQSGPLGPPYDEQFF
d_gene: NA
j_gene: TRBJ2-1
abundance: NA
v_gene: TRBV11-2

CDR3nt: TGCAGTGCTCCAATTCCCACAGGGGGGGACCAAGAGACCCAGTACTTC
CDR3aa: CSAPIPTGGDQETQYF
d_gene: NA
j_gene: TRBJ2-5
abundance: few
v_gene: TRBV20-1

CDR3nt: TGTGCCAGCAGTTACTCGGGACAGGGAGTGGAGTTCTTC
CDR3aa: CASSYSGQGVEFF
d_gene: TRBD1
j_gene: TRBJ2-1
abundance: few
v_gene: TRBV6-5

CDR3nt: TGTGCCAGCACTTCCTCCCGACGGGACTCTTACAATGAGCAGTTCTTC
CDR3aa: CASTSSRRDSYNEQFF
d_gene: NA
j_gene: TRBJ2-1
abundance: few
v_gene: TRBV6-5

CDR3nt: TGTGCCAGCAGCCCCTCCTCACTAGCGGGAGGGCGAGAGCAGTACTTC
CDR3aa: CASSPSSLAGGREQYF
d_gene: TRBD2
j_gene: TRBJ2-7
abundance: NA
v_gene: TRBV27

CDR3nt: TGTGCCAGCAGCAAAGATTCGTCGGGGTCAGGGGGACAGCCAACCTATGGCTACACCTTC
CDR3aa: CASSKDSSGSGGQPTYGYTF
d_gene: NA
j_gene: TRBJ1-2
abundance: few
v_gene: TRBV21-1

CDR3nt: TGCGCCAGCAGCTTGGGGCCAGGGATGTACACCGGGGAGCTGTTTTTT
CDR3aa: CASSLGPGMYTGELFF
d_gene: NA
j_gene: TRBJ2-2
abundance: few
v_gene: TRBV5-1

CDR3nt: TGTGCCAGCAGCTACCCACACCAAGAGACCCAGTACTTC
CDR3aa: CASSYPHQETQYF
d_gene: NA
j_gene: TRBJ2-5
abundance: many
v_gene: TRBV13

CDR3nt: TGTGCCAGCAGCCTACGAGCAATGAGGACCCAGTACTTC
CDR3aa: CASSLRAMRTQYF
d_gene: NA
j_gene: TRBJ2-5
abundance: many
v_gene: TRBV7-7

CDR3nt: TGTGCCAGCAGCTACCGAGGACAGGGGTACACAGATACGCAGTATTTT
CDR3aa: CASSYRGQGYTDTQYF
d_gene: TRBD1
j_gene: TRBJ2-3
abundance: NA
v_gene: TRBV7-8

CDR3nt: TGTGCCACCTGTCTAGCGGGGGGGCTAGAGACCCAGTACTTC
CDR3aa: CATCLAGGLETQYF
d_gene: TRBD2
j_gene: TRBJ2-5
abundance: few
v_gene: TRBV24-1

CDR3nt: TGCAGTGCCATATCTGGGGACAGGGGAATGGATACGCAGTATTTT
CDR3aa: CSAISGDRGMDTQYF
d_gene: TRBD1
j_gene: TRBJ2-3
abundance: NA
v_gene: TRBV20-1

CDR3nt: TGCAGCGTTGACGGCTTCACGGGAGGCACCTACGAGCAGTACTTC
CDR3aa: CSVDGFTGGTYEQYF
d_gene: TRBD2
j_gene: TRBJ2-7
abundance: NA
v_gene: TRBV29-1

CDR3nt: TGTGCCAGCAGTTCCCCGCTAGCGGGGGGAAGCACAGATACGCAGTATTTT
CDR3aa: CASSSPLAGGSTDTQYF
d_gene: TRBD2
j_gene: TRBJ2-3
abundance: NA
v_gene: TRBV28

CDR3nt: TGCGCCAGCAGCTTGGGCACAGGACAACGTAGCACAGATACGCAGTATTTT
CDR3aa: CASSLGTGQRSTDTQYF
d_gene: NA
j_gene: TRBJ2-3
abundance: NA
v_gene: TRBV5-1

CDR3nt: TGTGCCAGCAGTGCCAGATACAGGGGGCCGAACACCGGGGAGCTGTTTTTT
CDR3aa: CASSARYRGPNTGELFF
d_gene: TRBD1
j_gene: TRBJ2-2
abundance: few
v_gene: TRBV25-1

CDR3nt: TGTGCCAGCACCGGATTTGGGACAGGGGTCACTGAAGCTTTCTTT
CDR3aa: CASTGFGTGVTEAFF
d_gene: TRBD1
j_gene: TRBJ1-1
abundance: few
v_gene: TRBV6-1

CDR3nt: TGCGCCAGCAGCCAAGATAGGGGACAGCATCTCTATGAGCAGTTCTTC
CDR3aa: CASSQDRGQHLYEQFF
d_gene: TRBD1
j_gene: TRBJ2-1
abundance: NA
v_gene: TRBV4-1

CDR3nt: TGTGCCAGCAGGCCCGGGACTAGCGAGCCCGAGCAGTACTTC
CDR3aa: CASRPGTSEPEQYF
d_gene: TRBD2
j_gene: TRBJ2-7
abundance: few
v_gene: TRBV28

CDR3nt: TGCGCCAGCAGCCATGCCTCTAGCGGGGGGAGTACAGATACGCAGTATTTT
CDR3aa: CASSHASSGGSTDTQYF
d_gene: TRBD2
j_gene: TRBJ2-3
abundance: few
v_gene: TRBV4-1